The 22 T cell receptor beta chains reported below all come from one sample, sequenced in a study of shared clonotypes between healthy human individuals. Using immunoSEQ multiplex PCR, the repertoire was profiled, and TCRdb retains in-frame clones only, with some absent. This repertoire shows millions of clones, around 96% found once; its top ten account for around 1.1%. CD45RO-negative, CCR7-positively selected cells formed the naive CD8 fraction, excluding terminally differentiated effector memory CD45RA+ cells. Sequenced material: naive CD8+ T cells sorted from blood. These receptors were collected from a man between 18 and 29 years old in good health.

V is TRBV27 and J is TRBJ2-5; D gene uncertain. CDR1 and CDR2 from the germline V gene are MNHEY and SMNVEV (reference sequence). This CDR3 has 14 amino acids. V was trimmed by 2 bases and J by 5 bases, leaving 12 bases between them. CDR3 DNA: TGTGCCAGCAGTTTACGAGGACCTGAGGAGACCCAGTACTTC. Protein sequence: CASSLRGPEETQYF.

The V and J genes are TRBV5-1 and TRBJ2-7; possibly TRBD2 for D (6 bases). V was clipped by 4 bases and J by 2 bases, with 16 bases between them. The CDR3 is 15 residues long. Germline V gene lookup returns CDR1 SGHRS and CDR2 YFSETQ. The CDR3 sequence is CASSQTGGNTYEQYF. CDR3 in DNA: TGCGCCAGCAGCCAAACCGGGGGTAACACCTACGAGCAGTACTTC.

V usage is TRBV10-2 and J usage is TRBJ2-7, with TRBD1 as a possible D gene (6 bases). The V end lost 4 bases, the J end lost 2 bases, and 12 bases lay between the germline ends. Germline V CDR1 and CDR2: WSHSY, SAAADI. The CDR3 length is 14 residues. CDR3 in DNA: TGCGCCAGCAGTGGATCCCAGGGGACCTACGAGCAGTACTTC. Translating gives CASSGSQGTYEQYF.

Worth noting for this clone: The sample carries other DNA sequences with the same CDR3. The genes are TRBV5-6 and TRBJ2-7; D may be TRBD1 (5 bases). Germline assignment: CDR1 SGHDT and CDR2 YYEEEE. Trimming took off 4 bases at V and 7 bases at J, with 12 bases between the two ends. The CDR3 sequence is 12 residues long. This CDR3 reads CASSLGRGEQYF. The CDR3 DNA is TGTGCCAGCAGCCTCGGTAGGGGAGAGCAGTACTTC.

This clone was seen a single time. The gene calls are TRBV28 and TRBJ2-7; TRBD2 might be the D (6 bases). This CDR3 is 13 amino acids long. Trimming removed 7 bases at V and 2 bases at J, with 12 bases between. The V gene's germline CDR1 is MDHEN and CDR2 SYDVKM. CDR3 nucleotide sequence: TGTGCCAGCACCTCGGAGGGAGCCTACGAGCAGTACTTC. It is translated as CASTSEGAYEQYF.

Notes on this clone: In the same sample, other DNA sequences code for this CDR3. The J gene is TRBJ1-5, the V gene TRBV6-5; a possible D gene is TRBD1 (5 bases). The CDR3 is made up of 13 amino acids. CDR1 is MNHEY, CDR2 SVGAGI, per germline. The V gene lost 2 bases and the J gene lost 7 bases, with 9 bases spanning the gap. The CDR3 region has the DNA TGTGCCAGCAGTTACGGTTGGGGCCAGCCCCAGCATTTT. The encoded protein is CASSYGWGQPQHF.

Turning to this clone: A much larger clone lies a single base off, so this may be a read error. The rearrangement links TRBV13 to TRBJ2-1, with TRBD2 matching over 7 bases. In germline, CDR1 is PRHDT, CDR2 FYEKMQ (reference sequence). V was clipped by 2 bases and J by 4 bases; unmatched bases: 2. CDR3 size: 14 residues. CDR3 protein: CASSLSGAYNEQFF. In DNA form, the CDR3 reads TGTGCCAGCAGCTTAAGCGGGGCTTACAATGAGCAGTTCTTC.

The chain recombines TRBV4-1 with TRBJ2-3; no definite D call. Trimming left V 2 bases short and J 2 bases short, with 8 bases between. Germline loops: CDR1 MGHRA, CDR2 YSYEKL. The CDR3 spans 14 residues. CDR3 nucleotides: TGCGCCAGCAGCCAAAGGACGCCCACAGATACGCAGTATTTT. This translates into CASSQRTPTDTQYF.

Comments on this clone: The same CDR3 also results from other DNA sequences found in this sample. The gene calls are TRBV7-9 and TRBJ2-5; D may be TRBD1 or TRBD2 (5 bases each). The CDR3 loop spans 13 amino acids. CDR1 SEHNR and CDR2 FQNEAQ come from the germline V gene (reference sequence). V was pared by 2 bases and J by 3 bases, with 7 bases between. DNA for the CDR3: TGTGCCAGCAGCTTAAGAGGGGAAGAGACCCAGTACTTC. It encodes CASSLRGEETQYF.

This clone has just one count. The J gene is TRBJ1-1, the V gene TRBV6-5; no clear D. The CDR3 is 13 amino acids. Trimming shortened V by 9 bases and J by 1 base, and 12 bases separated the two germline ends. CDR1 is MNHEY, CDR2 SVGAGI, per germline. The CDR3 region has the DNA TGTGCCAGTAGGACGGAGACGAACACTGAAGCTTTCTTT. This translates into CASRTETNTEAFF.

J is TRBJ1-1 and V is TRBV7-3; D unresolved. Looked up from germline, CDR1 is SGHTA and CDR2 is FQGTGA. The CDR3 extends over 15 amino acids. V was pared by 5 bases and J by 4 bases, with 17 bases between. The CDR3 DNA reads TGTGCCAGCAGCAATCCCCTGGAGACGGGCACTGAAGCTTTCTTT. Amino acid sequence: CASSNPLETGTEAFF.

The chain is built from TRBV10-1 and TRBJ2-1, with 11 bases aligning to TRBD2. CDR3 length: 17 amino acids. From germline, CDR1 is WNHNN and CDR2 SYGVQD (reference sequence). J was trimmed by 5 bases and V by 2 bases; bases with no gene match: 8. DNA for the CDR3: TGCGCCAGCAGTGAGGGCGGGCTACTAGCGGGGGACAATGAGCAGTTCTTC. It specifies CASSEGGLLAGDNEQFF.

Turning to this clone: Other DNA sequences in the same sample also yield this CDR3. The chain couples TRBV6-5 to TRBJ2-7, with 10 bases matching TRBD2. This CDR3 has 15 amino acids. After removal of 6 bases from V and 0 bases from J, the junction contained 5 bases not matched to a gene. In germline, CDR1 is MNHEY, CDR2 SVGAGI. The CDR3 sequence is CASSPLAGTSYEQYF. The CDR3 bases are TGTGCCAGCAGCCCACTAGCGGGGACCTCCTACGAGCAGTACTTC.

The chain carries TRBV27 and TRBJ2-5, with 11 bases lining up with TRBD1. Germline assignment: CDR1 MNHEY and CDR2 SMNVEV (reference sequence). The CDR3 is made up of 17 amino acids. The J segment lost 1 base and the V segment lost 8 bases, leaving 12 bases of the junction unmatched. As DNA, the CDR3 is TGTGCCAGCCCAGGGACAGGGGGTCCCCCGACCCAAGAGACCCAGTACTTC. Its protein product is CASPGTGGPPTQETQYF.

The chain recombines TRBV7-6 with TRBJ2-7; a possible D gene is TRBD2 (5 bases). Germline V lookup: CDR1 SGHVS, CDR2 FNYEAQ. The CDR3 runs 15 residues. V lost 1 base and J lost 2, with 12 bases in between. CDR3 region: CASSLGRSTTYEQYF. DNA of the CDR3: TGTGCCAGCAGCTTAGGGAGGAGTACTACCTACGAGCAGTACTTC.

The chain uses TRBV6-5 and TRBJ2-7; D is unresolved. The germline gives CDR1 MNHEY, CDR2 SVGAGI. There are 15 residues in the CDR3. Trimming removed 0 bases at V and 1 base at J, with 10 bases between. The CDR3 sequence: CASSYSIASSYEQYF. The CDR3 DNA reads as TGTGCCAGCAGTTACTCGATCGCCTCGTCCTACGAGCAGTACTTC.

The chain is built from TRBV19 and TRBJ1-1; 7 bases are a match to TRBD1. Germline V CDR1 and CDR2: LNHDA, SQIVND (reference sequence). This CDR3 contains 14 residues. J was trimmed by 7 bases and V by 4 bases; bases with no gene match: 9. This CDR3 is CASSTDRAGGEAFF. DNA for the CDR3: TGTGCCAGTAGTACCGACAGGGCCGGGGGTGAAGCTTTCTTT.

The chain employs TRBV28 and TRBJ1-2; D call uncertain. V lost 5 bases and J lost 6, with 10 bases in between. The CDR3 is made up of 12 amino acids. Germline values: CDR1 MDHEN, CDR2 SYDVKM. This CDR3 is CASSQPGDGYTF. For the CDR3, the DNA is TGTGCCAGCAGTCAACCGGGAGATGGCTACACCTTC.

The chain is built from TRBV4-1 and TRBJ1-3, with D possibly TRBD1 on 5 matching bases. Trimming removed 4 bases from V and 4 bases from J, with 17 bases in between. Germline loops: CDR1 MGHRA, CDR2 YSYEKL. This CDR3 region has 16 residues. CDR3 nucleotides: TGCGCCAGCAGCCCCGGAGATCATCCAGGGGGAAACACCATATATTTT. This codes for CASSPGDHPGGNTIYF.

A word on this clone: Additional DNA sequences in this sample encode the identical CDR3. The rearrangement joins TRBV9 to TRBJ2-7; maybe TRBD2 (6 bases). The germline V gene encodes CDR1 SGDLS and CDR2 YYNGEE. The CDR3 contains 14 residues. V was pared by 7 bases and J by 3 bases, with 17 bases between. The CDR3 region is CASSSGQGFYEQYF. The CDR3 DNA reads as TGTGCCAGCTCCAGCGGGCAGGGATTCTACGAGCAGTACTTC.

To note about this clone: Other DNA sequences in the same sample also yield this CDR3. The rearrangement joins TRBV13 to TRBJ2-7; the match to TRBD1 covers 10 bases. CDR1 and CDR2 (germline): PRHDT, FYEKMQ (reference sequence). With V trimmed by 6 bases and J by 3 bases, 5 bases remained unmatched. This CDR3 contains 14 residues. CDR3 sequence: CASSSGTGDYEQYF. The CDR3 DNA reads TGTGCCAGCAGTTCCGGGACAGGGGACTACGAGCAGTACTTC.

This chain uses TRBV9 with TRBJ1-2, with TRBD1 matching over 9 bases. V lost 1 base to trimming and J lost 4 bases; unmatched junction nucleotides: 8. The CDR3 has 16 residues. The V gene's germline CDR1 is SGDLS and CDR2 YYNGEE. CDR3 sequence reads: CASSVNTGGLSYGYTF. DNA for the CDR3: TGTGCCAGCAGCGTAAATACAGGGGGCCTTAGCTATGGCTACACCTTC.